This is a list of T cell receptor beta chains from one sample in a study of beta chain features in type 1 diabetes. TCRdb keeps only in-frame clones here, not all; method: immunoSEQ multiplex PCR. The table lists approximately 250,000 clones, 24% of them singletons, with 0.012% in the top ten. Sample: naive CD4+ T cells from blood. These receptors were taken from a woman in her twenties or thirties with type 1 diabetes. Each CDR3 is given with its conserved first and last residue. D genes are given only for firm matches. Size is omitted from some rows. Given values are once, few, many or a class for expanded clones.

CDR3	DNA	D	size	V	J
CASSVLAGASGELFF	TGTGCCAGCAGCGTACTGGCGGGAGCCAGCGGGGAGCTGTTTTTT	TRBD2	.	TRBV9	TRBJ2-2
CASSLGQGSTEAFF	TGCGCCAGCAGTTTGGGACAGGGGAGCACTGAAGCTTTCTTT	TRBD1	.	TRBV5-1	TRBJ1-1
CASRGGVVGTDNEQFF	TGTGCCAGTAGGGGAGGGGTAGTGGGGACGGACAATGAGCAGTTCTTC	TRBD2	few	TRBV19	TRBJ2-1
CSVPEGEAFF	TGCAGCGTTCCAGAGGGTGAAGCTTTCTTT	.	.	TRBV29-1	TRBJ1-1
CASSHRVEAKNIQYF	TGCGCCAGCAGCCACAGGGTGGAAGCCAAAAACATTCAGTACTTC	.	.	TRBV4-1	TRBJ2-4
CASSLGGTPNIQYF	TGTGCCAGCAGTTTAGGGGGGACTCCGAACATTCAGTACTTC	.	.	TRBV28	TRBJ2-4
CASSPPSADTQYF	TGTGCCAGCTCACCACCAAGCGCAGATACGCAGTATTTT	.	few	TRBV18	TRBJ2-3
CASSQLFVGVGNQPQHF	TGCGCCAGCAGCCAACTATTCGTGGGAGTTGGAAATCAGCCCCAGCATTTT	.	.	TRBV4-1	TRBJ1-5
CASSFMAASGRAGTQYF	TGTGCCAGCAGCTTCATGGCTGCTAGCGGGAGGGCCGGGACCCAGTACTTC	TRBD2	.	TRBV5-6	TRBJ2-5
CASSPPTGTDTQYF	TGTGCCAGCAGCCCCCCAACCGGGACAGATACGCAGTATTTT	.	few	TRBV9	TRBJ2-3
CASSQQGLVGFYNEQFF	TGTGCCAGCAGTCAACAGGGGTTGGTGGGGTTCTACAATGAGCAGTTCTTC	TRBD1	few	TRBV28	TRBJ2-1
CSVQGANYGYTF	TGCAGCGTTCAGGGGGCTAACTATGGCTACACCTTC	TRBD1	.	TRBV29-1	TRBJ1-2
CASSPPGQGNTEAFF	TGCGCCAGCAGCCCTCCGGGACAGGGGAACACTGAAGCTTTCTTT	TRBD1	few	TRBV4-1	TRBJ1-1
CASTSSGTGYTF	TGTGCCAGCACCTCCAGCGGCACCGGCTACACCTTC	.	.	TRBV7-9	TRBJ1-2
CAWAKDRSNEKLFF	TGTGCCTGGGCTAAGGACAGGTCTAATGAAAAACTGTTTTTT	TRBD1	.	TRBV30	TRBJ1-4
CASSLRPSGLNEQFF	TGCGCCAGCAGCTTGAGGCCTAGCGGTCTGAATGAGCAGTTCTTC	TRBD2	.	TRBV5-1	TRBJ2-1
CASTSPSNEKLFF	TGTGCCAGCACCTCACCGAGTAATGAAAAACTGTTTTTT	.	.	TRBV7-9	TRBJ1-4
CSARGLGYNEQFF	TGCAGCGCCAGGGGGCTCGGGTACAATGAGCAGTTCTTC	TRBD1	.	TRBV29-1	TRBJ2-1
CASSPGQGGQPQHF	TGTGCCAGCTCACCAGGACAGGGTGGTCAGCCCCAGCATTTT	TRBD1	.	TRBV18	TRBJ1-5
CASSLGLAGGEQYF	TGCGCCAGCAGCTTGGGACTAGCGGGAGGCGAGCAGTACTTC	TRBD2	.	TRBV5-1	TRBJ2-7
CASSLHVIAGSYEQYF	TGTGCCAGCAGCTTGCATGTAATAGCGGGGTCCTACGAGCAGTACTTC	TRBD2	few	TRBV13	TRBJ2-7
CASSRIAGGPTDTQYF	TGTGCCAGCAGCCGGATAGCGGGAGGGCCCACAGATACGCAGTATTTT	TRBD2	.	TRBV7-9	TRBJ2-3
CASSGRDRLPYEQYF	TGTGCCAGCAGTGGCCGGGACAGGCTTCCCTACGAGCAGTACTTC	TRBD1	.	TRBV6-1	TRBJ2-7
CASSVLAGNNGYTF	TGTGCCAGCAGCGTCTTAGCGGGGAATAATGGCTACACCTTC	.	.	TRBV9	TRBJ1-2
CASSPRETGVDYEQYF	TGTGCCAGCTCACCGCGCGAAACAGGGGTTGACTACGAGCAGTACTTC	TRBD1	few	TRBV18	TRBJ2-7
CASSLAAGNEKLFF	TGTGCCAGCAGCTTGGCCGCCGGGAATGAAAAACTGTTTTTT	.	few	TRBV5-4	TRBJ1-4
CSGLTGANTEAFF	TGCAGCGGCTTGACAGGGGCGAACACTGAAGCTTTCTTT	TRBD1	few	TRBV29-1	TRBJ1-1
CATASGGSTEAFF	TGTGCCACGGCCTCCGGTGGGAGCACTGAAGCTTTCTTT	.	few	TRBV19	TRBJ1-1
CASSPMRAGDHEQFF	TGTGCCAGCTCACCGATGAGAGCGGGAGATCATGAGCAGTTCTTC	TRBD2	few	TRBV18	TRBJ2-1
CASSVAGQETQYF	TGTGCCAGCAGCGTTGCGGGTCAAGAGACCCAGTACTTC	.	.	TRBV9	TRBJ2-5
CASSQRDSGYNEQFF	TGCGCCAGCAGCCAACGGGACAGCGGCTACAATGAGCAGTTCTTC	TRBD1	.	TRBV5-1	TRBJ2-1
CASSLWYRDVAFF	TGTGCCAGCAGCTTATGGTACAGGGACGTGGCTTTCTTT	.	few	TRBV7-3	TRBJ1-1
CASSLEIYLSTDTQYF	TGCGCCAGCAGCTTGGAAATCTATCTGAGCACAGATACGCAGTATTTT	.	once	TRBV5-1	TRBJ2-3
CASSLKRVEQFF	TGTGCCAGCAGCTTGAAGCGGGTTGAGCAGTTCTTC	.	.	TRBV11-3	TRBJ2-1
CSVPWQIGTGSVETQYF	TGCAGCGTCCCCTGGCAGATAGGGACAGGGTCGGTGGAGACCCAGTACTTC	TRBD1	.	TRBV29-1	TRBJ2-5
CASSAAGTGMLDEQFF	TGTGCCAGCAGCGCCGCCGGGACAGGGATGTTGGATGAGCAGTTCTTC	TRBD1	.	TRBV9	TRBJ2-1
CATRQGAANEQFF	TGTGCCACCCGACAGGGGGCGGCCAATGAGCAGTTCTTC	TRBD1	.	TRBV15	TRBJ2-1
CSAHTGYEQYF	TGCAGTGCTCATACAGGATACGAGCAGTACTTC	.	few	TRBV20-1	TRBJ2-7
CASSVDPVETQYF	TGTGCCAGCAGCGTAGACCCGGTAGAGACCCAGTACTTC	.	few	TRBV9	TRBJ2-5
CASSPVGGTYEQYF	TGCGCCAGCAGCCCTGTTGGAGGGACCTACGAGCAGTACTTC	.	.	TRBV4-1	TRBJ2-7
CASSVGLAGGSDTQYF	TGTGCCAGCAGCGTAGGGTTAGCGGGAGGTTCAGATACGCAGTATTTT	TRBD2	.	TRBV9	TRBJ2-3
CASWTPQETQYF	TGTGCCAGCTGGACACCTCAAGAGACCCAGTACTTC	.	few	TRBV28	TRBJ2-5
CASTGPRYNEQFF	TGTGCCAGCACGGGTCCCCGGTACAATGAGCAGTTCTTC	.	.	TRBV2	TRBJ2-1
CASSLAGGALPDTQYF	TGTGCCAGCAGTTTAGCGGGAGGTGCCTTGCCAGATACGCAGTATTTT	TRBD2	few	TRBV28	TRBJ2-3
CASSGSGLAGGPRTGELFF	TGTGCCAGCAGCGGAAGCGGACTAGCGGGAGGGCCTAGGACCGGGGAGCTGTTTTTT	TRBD2	few	TRBV11-2	TRBJ2-2
CASSYSKIASYNEQFF	TGTGCCAGCAGTTACTCGAAAATAGCCTCCTACAATGAGCAGTTCTTC	.	.	TRBV6-5	TRBJ2-1
CASRTTSGETQYF	TGTGCCAGTAGGACGACTAGTGGGGAGACCCAGTACTTC	.	.	TRBV19	TRBJ2-5
CASSEDRGQGGTEAFF	TGTGCCAGCAGCGAGGACAGGGGGCAGGGAGGCACTGAAGCTTTCTTT	TRBD1	.	TRBV5-4	TRBJ1-1